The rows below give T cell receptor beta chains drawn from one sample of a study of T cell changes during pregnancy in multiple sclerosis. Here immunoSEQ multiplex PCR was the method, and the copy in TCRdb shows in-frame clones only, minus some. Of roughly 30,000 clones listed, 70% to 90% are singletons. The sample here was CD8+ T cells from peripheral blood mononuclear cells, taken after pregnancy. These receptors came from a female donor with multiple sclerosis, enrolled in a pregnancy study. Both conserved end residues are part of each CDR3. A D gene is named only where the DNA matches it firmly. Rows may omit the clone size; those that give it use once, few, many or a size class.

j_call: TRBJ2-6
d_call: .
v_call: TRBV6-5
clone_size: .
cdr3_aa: CASSYTGSGANVLTF
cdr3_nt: TGTGCCAGCAGTTACACGGGATCTGGGGCCAACGTCCTGACTTTC

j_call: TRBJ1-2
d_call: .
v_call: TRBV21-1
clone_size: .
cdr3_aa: CASSKPPTGGEGYTF
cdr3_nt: TGTGCCAGCAGTAAGCCCCCGACAGGGGGGGAAGGCTACACCTTC

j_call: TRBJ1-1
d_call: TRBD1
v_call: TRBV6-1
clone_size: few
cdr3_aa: CASTPTGEWTEAFF
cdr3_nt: TGTGCCAGCACCCCTACAGGGGAGTGGACTGAAGCTTTCTTT

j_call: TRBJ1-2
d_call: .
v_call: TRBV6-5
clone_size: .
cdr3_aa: CASSYGDTYGYTF
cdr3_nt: TGTGCCAGCAGTTATGGGGACACCTATGGCTACACCTTC

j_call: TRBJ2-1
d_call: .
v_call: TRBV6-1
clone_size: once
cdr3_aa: CASIYYDGNNEQFF
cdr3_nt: TGTGCCAGCATCTACTACGATGGTAACAATGAGCAGTTCTTC

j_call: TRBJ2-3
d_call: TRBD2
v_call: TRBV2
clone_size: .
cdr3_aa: CASKETSGGPTSRGTQYF
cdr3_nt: TGTGCCAGCAAGGAGACTAGCGGGGGGCCGACGTCCAGGGGTACGCAGTATTTT

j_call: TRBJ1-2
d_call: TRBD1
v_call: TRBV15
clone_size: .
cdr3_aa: CATSTGDSNYGYTF
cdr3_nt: TGTGCCACCAGCACTGGGGACAGCAACTATGGCTACACCTTC

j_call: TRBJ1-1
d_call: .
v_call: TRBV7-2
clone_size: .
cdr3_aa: CASSPRGAGWIMNTEAFF
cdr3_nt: TGTGCCAGCAGCCCCCGCGGTGCTGGGTGGATCATGAACACTGAAGCTTTCTTT

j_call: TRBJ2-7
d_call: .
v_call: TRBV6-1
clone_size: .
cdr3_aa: CASSDGDGSSYEQYF
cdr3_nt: TGTGCCAGCTCGGACGGGGACGGGAGCTCCTACGAGCAGTACTTC

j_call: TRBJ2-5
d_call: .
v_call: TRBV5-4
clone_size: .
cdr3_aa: CASSDPNSQETQYF
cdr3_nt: TGTGCCAGCAGCGACCCGAACAGCCAAGAGACCCAGTACTTC

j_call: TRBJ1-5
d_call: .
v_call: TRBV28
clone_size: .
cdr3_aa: CASSLFVLTGFYSNQPQHF
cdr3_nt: TGTGCCAGCAGTTTATTTGTCTTGACAGGCTTTTATAGCAATCAGCCCCAGCATTTT

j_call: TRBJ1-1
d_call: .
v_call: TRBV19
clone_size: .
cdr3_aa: CASSMGQVNTEAFF
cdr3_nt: TGTGCCAGTAGTATGGGGCAGGTGAACACTGAAGCTTTCTTT

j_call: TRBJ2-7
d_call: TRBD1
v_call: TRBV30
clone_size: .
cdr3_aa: CAGQQGAEVGEQYF
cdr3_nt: TGTGCCGGGCAACAGGGGGCCGAGGTGGGGGAGCAGTACTTC

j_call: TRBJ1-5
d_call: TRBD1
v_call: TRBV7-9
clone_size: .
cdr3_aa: CASSEGTGYHQPQHF
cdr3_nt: TGTGCCAGCAGCGAGGGGACAGGGTATCACCAGCCCCAGCATTTT

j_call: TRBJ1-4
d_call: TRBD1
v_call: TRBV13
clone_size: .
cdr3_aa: CASSSAGTGNEKLFF
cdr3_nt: TGTGCCAGCAGCTCGGCCGGGACAGGGAATGAAAAACTGTTTTTT

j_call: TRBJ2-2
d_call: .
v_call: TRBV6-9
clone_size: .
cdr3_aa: CASSYDSGTGELFF
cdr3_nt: TGTGCCAGCAGTTACGATTCGGGAACCGGGGAGCTGTTTTTT

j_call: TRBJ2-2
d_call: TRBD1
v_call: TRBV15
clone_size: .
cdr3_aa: CATSTTGADTGELFF
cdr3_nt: TGTGCCACCAGCACTACAGGGGCTGACACCGGGGAGCTGTTTTTT

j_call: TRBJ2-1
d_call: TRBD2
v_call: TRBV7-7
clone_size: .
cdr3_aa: CASSLAGSDYNEQFF
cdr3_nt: TGTGCTAGCAGCTTAGCGGGGAGTGACTACAATGAGCAGTTCTTC

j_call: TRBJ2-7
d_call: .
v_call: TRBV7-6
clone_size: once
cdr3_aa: CASSGGPGHPYEQYF
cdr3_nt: TGTGCCAGCAGCGGGGGTCCGGGACACCCCTACGAGCAGTACTTC

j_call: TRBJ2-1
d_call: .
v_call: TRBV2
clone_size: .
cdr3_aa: CAVVNRAPYNEQFF
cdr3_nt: TGTGCCGTCGTTAACAGGGCGCCCTACAATGAGCAGTTCTTC

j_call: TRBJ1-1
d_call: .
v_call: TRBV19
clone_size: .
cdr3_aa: CASTTGRGRGLNTEAFF
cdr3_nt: TGTGCCAGTACCACAGGTCGGGGGAGAGGGTTGAACACTGAAGCTTTCTTT

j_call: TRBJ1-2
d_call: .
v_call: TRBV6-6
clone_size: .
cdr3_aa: CASSYRWRGGYTF
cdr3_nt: TGTGCCAGCAGTTACCGGTGGAGGGGTGGCTACACCTTC

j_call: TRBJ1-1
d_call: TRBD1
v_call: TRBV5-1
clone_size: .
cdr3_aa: CASSLEWQGAAEAFF
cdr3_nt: TGCGCCAGCAGCTTGGAGTGGCAGGGGGCCGCTGAAGCTTTCTTT

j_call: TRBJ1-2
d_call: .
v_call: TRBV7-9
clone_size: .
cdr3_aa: CASSLGGLYYGYTF
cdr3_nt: TGTGCCAGCAGCCTAGGGGGACTTTATTACGGCTACACCTTC

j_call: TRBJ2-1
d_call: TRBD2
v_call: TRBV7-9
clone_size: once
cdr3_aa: CASSFVSGGIYNEQFF
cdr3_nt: TGTGCCAGCAGCTTCGTTAGCGGGGGGATCTACAATGAGCAGTTCTTC

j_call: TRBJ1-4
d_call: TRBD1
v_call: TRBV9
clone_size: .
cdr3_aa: CASSVTSGQGNEKLFF
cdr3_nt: TGTGCCAGCAGCGTAACCTCTGGACAGGGGAATGAAAAACTGTTTTTT

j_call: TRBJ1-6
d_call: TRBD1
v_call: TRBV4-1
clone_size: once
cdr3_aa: CASSQEGGASLPLHF
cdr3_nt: TGCGCCAGCAGCCAAGAAGGGGGCGCGAGTTTACCCCTCCACTTT

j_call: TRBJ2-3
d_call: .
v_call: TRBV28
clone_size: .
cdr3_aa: CASTATRGGPDTQYF
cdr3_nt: TGTGCCAGCACAGCCACGAGGGGGGGCCCAGATACGCAGTATTTT

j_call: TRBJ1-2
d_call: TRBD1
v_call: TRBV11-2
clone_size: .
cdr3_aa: CASSLDWETGDYGYTF
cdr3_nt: TGTGCCAGCAGCTTAGATTGGGAGACAGGGGACTATGGCTACACCTTC

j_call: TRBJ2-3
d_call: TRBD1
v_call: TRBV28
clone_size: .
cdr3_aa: CASSPTGAADTQYF
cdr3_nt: TGTGCCAGCAGCCCCACAGGGGCGGCAGATACGCAGTATTTT

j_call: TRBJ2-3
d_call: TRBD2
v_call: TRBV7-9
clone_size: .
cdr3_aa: CASGRWARGGTDTQYF
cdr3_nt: TGTGCCAGCGGTCGGTGGGCACGGGGAGGGACAGATACGCAGTATTTT

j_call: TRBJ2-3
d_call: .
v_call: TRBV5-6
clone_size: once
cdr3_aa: CASSLRGGGWGTDTQYF
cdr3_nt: TGTGCCAGCAGCTTGCGAGGGGGGGGATGGGGCACAGATACGCAGTATTTT

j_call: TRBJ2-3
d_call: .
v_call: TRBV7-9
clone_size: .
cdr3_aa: CASSLGAWGTDTQYF
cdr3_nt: TGTGCCAGCAGCTTAGGGGCCTGGGGCACAGATACGCAGTATTTT

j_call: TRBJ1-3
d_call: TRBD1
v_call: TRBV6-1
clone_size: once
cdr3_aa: CASSEDRGRGNTIYF
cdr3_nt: TGTGCCAGCAGTGAAGACAGGGGGCGTGGAAACACCATATATTTT

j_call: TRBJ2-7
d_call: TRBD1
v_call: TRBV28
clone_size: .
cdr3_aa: CASLSPGQSYSYEQYF
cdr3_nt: TGTGCCAGCCTATCACCGGGACAGAGTTACTCCTACGAGCAGTACTTC

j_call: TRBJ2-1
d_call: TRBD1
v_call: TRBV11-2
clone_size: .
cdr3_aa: CASSLVTGANEQFF
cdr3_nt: TGTGCCAGCAGCTTAGTGACAGGGGCGAATGAGCAGTTCTTC

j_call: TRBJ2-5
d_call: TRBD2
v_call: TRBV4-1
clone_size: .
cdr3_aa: CASSQATTSAETQYF
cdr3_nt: TGCGCCAGCAGCCAAGCTACCACTAGCGCAGAGACCCAGTACTTC

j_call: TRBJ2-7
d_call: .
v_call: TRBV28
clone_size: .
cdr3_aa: CASGAGFSYEQYF
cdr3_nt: TGTGCCAGTGGGGCGGGGTTCTCCTACGAGCAGTACTTC

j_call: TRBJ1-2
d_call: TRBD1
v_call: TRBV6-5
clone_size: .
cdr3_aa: CASSYVRGFYGYTF
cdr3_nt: TGTGCCAGCAGTTACGTCAGGGGGTTCTATGGCTACACCTTC

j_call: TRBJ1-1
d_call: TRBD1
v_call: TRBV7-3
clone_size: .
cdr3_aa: CASSLIGQGQNTEAFF
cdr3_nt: TGTGCCAGCAGCTTAATAGGACAGGGACAGAACACTGAAGCTTTCTTT

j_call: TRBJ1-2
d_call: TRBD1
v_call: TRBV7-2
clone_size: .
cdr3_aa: CASRTGDISYGYTF
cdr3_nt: TGTGCCAGCAGGACAGGGGATATTAGCTATGGCTACACCTTC

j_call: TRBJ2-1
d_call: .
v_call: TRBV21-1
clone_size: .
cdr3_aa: CASSKARGVDNEQFF
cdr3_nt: TGTGCCAGCAGCAAGGCCCGGGGGGTGGACAATGAGCAGTTCTTC

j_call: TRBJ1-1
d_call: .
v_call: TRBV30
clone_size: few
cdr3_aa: CAWSVIWGDTEAFF
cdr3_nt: TGTGCCTGGAGTGTGATTTGGGGAGACACTGAAGCTTTCTTT

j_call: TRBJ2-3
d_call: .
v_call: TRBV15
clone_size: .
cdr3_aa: CATSRAGNTDTQYF
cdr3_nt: TGTGCCACCAGCAGAGCGGGGAACACAGATACGCAGTATTTT

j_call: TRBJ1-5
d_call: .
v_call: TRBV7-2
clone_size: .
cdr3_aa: CASSPDTGGGQPQHF
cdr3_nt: TGTGCCAGCAGTCCTGACACCGGGGGTGGTCAGCCCCAGCATTTT

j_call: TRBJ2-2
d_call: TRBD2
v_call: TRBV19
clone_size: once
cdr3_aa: CASTSLAGGFTGELFF
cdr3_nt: TGTGCCAGTACCTCACTAGCGGGGGGGTTCACCGGGGAGCTGTTTTTT

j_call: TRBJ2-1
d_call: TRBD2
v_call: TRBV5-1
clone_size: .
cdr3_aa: CASSLRLAGGLGEQFF
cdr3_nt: TGCGCCAGCAGCTTGCGTCTAGCGGGGGGGCTAGGTGAGCAGTTCTTC

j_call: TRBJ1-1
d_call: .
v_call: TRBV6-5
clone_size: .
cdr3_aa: CASSYSTGTTEAFF
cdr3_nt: TGTGCCAGCAGTTACTCGACGGGGACAACTGAAGCTTTCTTT

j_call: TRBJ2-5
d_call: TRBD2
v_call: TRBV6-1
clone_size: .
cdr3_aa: CASSGTSGGAETQYF
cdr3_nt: TGTGCCAGCAGTGGGACTAGCGGGGGGGCAGAGACCCAGTACTTC

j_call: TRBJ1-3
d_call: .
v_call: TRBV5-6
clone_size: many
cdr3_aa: CASSLGGQGGNTIYF
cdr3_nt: TGTGCCAGCAGCCTTGGGGGCCAGGGCGGAAACACCATATATTTT

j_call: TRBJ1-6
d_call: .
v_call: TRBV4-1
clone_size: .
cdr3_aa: CASSHRQINSPLHF
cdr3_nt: TGCGCCAGCAGCCATAGACAGATAAATTCACCCCTCCACTTT

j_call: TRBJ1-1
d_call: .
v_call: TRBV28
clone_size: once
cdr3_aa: CASSSRLLQGRYTEAFF
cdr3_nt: TGTGCCAGCAGTTCAAGACTACTACAGGGAAGGTACACTGAAGCTTTCTTT

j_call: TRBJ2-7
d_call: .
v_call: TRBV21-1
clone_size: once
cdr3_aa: CASSASAGTSDVYEQYF
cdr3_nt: TGTGCCAGCAGCGCCAGTGCCGGGACTAGCGATGTATACGAGCAGTACTTC

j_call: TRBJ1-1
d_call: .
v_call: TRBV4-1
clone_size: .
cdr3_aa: CASSQEPWGGTEAFF
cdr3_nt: TGCGCCAGCAGCCAAGAGCCTTGGGGGGGTACTGAAGCTTTCTTT

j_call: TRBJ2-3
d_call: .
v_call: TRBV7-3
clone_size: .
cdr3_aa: CASSPPGGSTDTQYF
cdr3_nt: TGTGCCAGCAGCCCCCCCGGGGGAAGCACAGATACGCAGTATTTT

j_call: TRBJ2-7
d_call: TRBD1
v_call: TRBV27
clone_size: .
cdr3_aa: CASSLGGQLYEQYF
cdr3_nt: TGTGCCAGCAGCCTAGGGGGACAGCTCTACGAGCAGTACTTC